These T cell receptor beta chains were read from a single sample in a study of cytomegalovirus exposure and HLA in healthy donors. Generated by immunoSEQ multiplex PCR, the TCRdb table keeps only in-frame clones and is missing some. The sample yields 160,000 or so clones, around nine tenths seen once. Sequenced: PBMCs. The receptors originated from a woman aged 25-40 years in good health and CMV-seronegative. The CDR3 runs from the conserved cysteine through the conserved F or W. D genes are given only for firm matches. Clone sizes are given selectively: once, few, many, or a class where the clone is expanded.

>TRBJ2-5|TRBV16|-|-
TGTGCCAGCAGCCAATCCACAGTGATTGGGGAGACCCAGTACTTC
CASSQSTVIGETQYF
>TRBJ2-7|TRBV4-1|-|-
TGCGCCAGCAGCCCGCAAACCAGTCGACGGGACGAGCAGTACTTC
CASSPQTSRRDEQYF
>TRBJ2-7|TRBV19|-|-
TGTGCCAGTAGAGCCGTATTTGTCGGGAACCCCTCCTACGAGCAGTACTTC
CASRAVFVGNPSYEQYF
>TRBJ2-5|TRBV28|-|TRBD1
TGTGCCAGCAGTACTCCCGGGACAGGGAGACAAGAGACCCAGTACTTC
CASSTPGTGRQETQYF
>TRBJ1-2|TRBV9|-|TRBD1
TGTGCCAGCAGCGACCGACAGGGGGCGAATTTGAACTATGGCTACACCTTC
CASSDRQGANLNYGYTF
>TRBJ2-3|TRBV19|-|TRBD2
TGTGCCAGTAGTATTTTGGGACTAGCGGGGGGCCCAGATACGCAGTATTTT
CASSILGLAGGPDTQYF
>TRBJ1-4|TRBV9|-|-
TGTGCCAGCAGCCGCACGGTCTTTAATGAAAAACTGTTTTTT
CASSRTVFNEKLFF
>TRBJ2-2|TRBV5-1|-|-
TGCGCCAGCAGCTTGGAAGGAGGGGGCAGCGGGGAGCTGTTTTTT
CASSLEGGGSGELFF
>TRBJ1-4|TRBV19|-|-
TGTGCCAGTAGTATCCGGGAGACAACTAATGAAAAACTGTTTTTT
CASSIRETTNEKLFF
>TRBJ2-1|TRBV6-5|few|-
TGTGCCAGCAGTTACGGCGGGGCCCCTGGGGGGGAGCAGTTCTTC
CASSYGGAPGGEQFF
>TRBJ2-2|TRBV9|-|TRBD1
TGTGCCAGCAGCGTAGTGACAGGGGTAGCATCCGGGGAGCTGTTTTTT
CASSVVTGVASGELFF
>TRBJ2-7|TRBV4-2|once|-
TGTGCCAGCAGCCAAGTCCCAGTACGCGAGCAGTACTTC
CASSQVPVREQYF
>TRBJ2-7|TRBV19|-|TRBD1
TGTGCCAGTAGTTCGTGGACAGGGAAAGGTAACGAGCAGTACTTC
CASSSWTGKGNEQYF
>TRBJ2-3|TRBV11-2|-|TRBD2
TGTGCCAGCAGCTCACTAGCGGGGGCTAGCACAGATACGCAGTATTTT
CASSSLAGASTDTQYF
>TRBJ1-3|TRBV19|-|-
TGTGCCAGTTCCGCTCAGTCTGGAAACACCATATATTTT
CASSAQSGNTIYF
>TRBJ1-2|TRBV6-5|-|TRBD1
TGTGCCAGCAACAGCCCTCAGGGGGCCAACTATGGCTACACCTTC
CASNSPQGANYGYTF
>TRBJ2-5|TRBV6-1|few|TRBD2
TGTGCCAGCAGTGCGCTTACTAGCGGGGGGGCAGAGATCCAGTACTTC
CASSALTSGGAEIQYF
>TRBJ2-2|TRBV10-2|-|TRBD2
TGCGCCAGCAGTACGGGACTAGCGGACCCGAACACCGGGGAGCTGTTTTTT
CASSTGLADPNTGELFF
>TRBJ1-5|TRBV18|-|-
TGTGCCAGCTCGACGGACAGCTCAAATCAGCCCCAGCATTTT
CASSTDSSNQPQHF
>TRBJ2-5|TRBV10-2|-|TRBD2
TGCGCCAGCAGTGAGTCGCCAGCGGGAGTGACCCAGTACTTC
CASSESPAGVTQYF
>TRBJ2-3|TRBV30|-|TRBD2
TGTGCCTGGAGTGTAAGTTCCGCGGGGGGTGGCGCAGATACGCAGTATTTT
CAWSVSSAGGGADTQYF
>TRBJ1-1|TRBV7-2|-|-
TGTGCCAGCAGCTTAGAAGGACAGCGTTCGACTGAAGCTTTCTTT
CASSLEGQRSTEAFF
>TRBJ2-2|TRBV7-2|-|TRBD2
TGTGCCAGCAGCTTCATGACTAGCGGGAGTAGGGCCGGGGAGCTGTTTTTT
CASSFMTSGSRAGELFF
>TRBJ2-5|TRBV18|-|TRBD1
TGTGCCAGCTCATTAAACAGGGGAGTCGAGACCCAGTACTTC
CASSLNRGVETQYF
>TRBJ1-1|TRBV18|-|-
TGTGCCAGCTCCCCGGACCGACAGGCGAGGTTGAACACTGAAGCTTTCTTT
CASSPDRQARLNTEAFF
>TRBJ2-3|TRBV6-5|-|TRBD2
TGTGCCAGCCTACCCAGCGGGGGGGAAACAGATACGCAGTATTTT
CASLPSGGETDTQYF
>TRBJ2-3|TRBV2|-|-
TGTGCCAGCAGAATAGGCACAGATACGCAGTATTTT
CASRIGTDTQYF
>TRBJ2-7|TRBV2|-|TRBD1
TGTGCCAGCAGTTCCTTCCAGGGGGTTTTCACCTACGAGCAGTACTTC
CASSSFQGVFTYEQYF
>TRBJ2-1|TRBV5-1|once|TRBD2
TGCGCCAGCAGCTTCTATAGCGGGGGCTCCTACAATGAGCAGTTCTTC
CASSFYSGGSYNEQFF
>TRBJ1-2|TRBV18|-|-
TGTGCCAGCTCACCACCGAACAGAGGCTACACCTTC
CASSPPNRGYTF
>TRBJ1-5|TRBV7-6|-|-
TGTGCCAGCAGCCCCACCCCAACAGGGCTTCGGGATCAGCCCCAGCATTTT
CASSPTPTGLRDQPQHF
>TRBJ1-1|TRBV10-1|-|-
TGCGCCAGCAGTGAGCGGGGGGCCCCCACTGAAGCTTTCTTT
CASSERGAPTEAFF
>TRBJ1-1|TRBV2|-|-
TGTGCCAGCAGTGGCGGGCAGTCCGCTGAAGCTTTCTTT
CASSGGQSAEAFF
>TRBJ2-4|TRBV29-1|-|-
TGCAGCGCCCTGGGACGGGGGGCCGGATCCAAAAACATTCAGTACTTC
CSALGRGAGSKNIQYF
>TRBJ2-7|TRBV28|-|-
TGTGCCAGCGCTCCCCCTGGGCAGGGGATCGAGCAGTACTTC
CASAPPGQGIEQYF
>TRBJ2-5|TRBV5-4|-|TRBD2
TGTGCCAGCAGTCGGGACTATCAAGAGACCCAGTACTTC
CASSRDYQETQYF
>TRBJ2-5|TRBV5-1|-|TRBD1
TGCGCCAGCAGTTCCGGGACAGCCCAAGAGACCCAGTACTTC
CASSSGTAQETQYF
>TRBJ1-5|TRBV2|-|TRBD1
TGTGCCAGCAGTGGGGGGCCAGGGGGGTTTTTGCCCCAGCATTTT
CASSGGPGGFLPQHF
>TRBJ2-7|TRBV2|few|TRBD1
TGTGCCAGCAGGGACAGGGACGCGTCCTACGAGCAGTACTTC
CASRDRDASYEQYF
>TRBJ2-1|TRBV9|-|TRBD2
TGTGCCAGCAGCGTAGAAACTAGCGGATACAATGAGCAGTTCTTC
CASSVETSGYNEQFF
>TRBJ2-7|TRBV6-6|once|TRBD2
TGTGCCACCTCCACGTGGGGGGGCTCCTACGAGCAGTACTTC
CATSTWGGSYEQYF
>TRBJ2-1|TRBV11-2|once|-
TGTGCCAGCAGCTTAGTGACTACCCCCAAGCAGTTCTTC
CASSLVTTPKQFF
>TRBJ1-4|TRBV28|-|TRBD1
TGTGCCAGCAGTTCACTGGGACAGATTGCAACTAATGAAAAACTGTTTTTT
CASSSLGQIATNEKLFF
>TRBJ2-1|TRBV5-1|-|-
TGCGCCAGCAGCTTTAGCGGCAGCTACAATGAGCAGTTCTTC
CASSFSGSYNEQFF
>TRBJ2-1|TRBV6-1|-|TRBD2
TGTGCCAGCAGTGAAGGACTAGCGGGAGGCAATGAGCAGTTCTTC
CASSEGLAGGNEQFF
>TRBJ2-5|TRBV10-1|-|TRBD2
TGCGCCAGCAGTGATGGGACTAGCGGAGGTGGGACCCAGTACTTC
CASSDGTSGGGTQYF
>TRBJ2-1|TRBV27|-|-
TGTGCCAGCAGTCCATGGACAGCTAACAATGAGCAGTTCTTC
CASSPWTANNEQFF
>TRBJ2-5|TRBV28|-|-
TGTGCCAGCAGTTTCGGTACCTGGGAGCAGTACTTC
CASSFGTWEQYF
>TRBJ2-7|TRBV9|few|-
TGTGCCAGCAGCGTAGCGGACTCAGGCTACGAGCAGTACTTC
CASSVADSGYEQYF
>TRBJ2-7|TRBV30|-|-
TGTGCCTGGAGTACCAGGGTGTACGAGCAGTACTTC
CAWSTRVYEQYF
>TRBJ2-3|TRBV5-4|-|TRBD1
TGTGCCAGCAGCCGTGACAGGGGGAGCGATACGCAGTATTTT
CASSRDRGSDTQYF
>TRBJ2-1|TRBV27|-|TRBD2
TGTGCCAGCTCGGGGGGGACTAGCGGAACCGGTGAGCAGTTCTTC
CASSGGTSGTGEQFF
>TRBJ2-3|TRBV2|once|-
TGTGCCAGCAGTCTCTTTCAGGCAGATACGCAGTATTTT
CASSLFQADTQYF
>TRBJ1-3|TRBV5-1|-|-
TGCGCCAGCAGCTTGGCCATACAGGGTATTGGGAACACCATATATTTT
CASSLAIQGIGNTIYF
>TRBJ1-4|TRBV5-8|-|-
TGTGCCAGCAGTCCGTTTATAAGCCGGGTGGAAGAAAAACTGTTTTTT
CASSPFISRVEEKLFF
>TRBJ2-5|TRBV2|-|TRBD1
TGTGCCAGCAGTAACCTTGGGGCAGGGGGAGAGACCCAGTACTTC
CASSNLGAGGETQYF
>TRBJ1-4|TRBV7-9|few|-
TGTGCCAGCACCGAAGGGGATGAAAAACTGTTTTTT
CASTEGDEKLFF